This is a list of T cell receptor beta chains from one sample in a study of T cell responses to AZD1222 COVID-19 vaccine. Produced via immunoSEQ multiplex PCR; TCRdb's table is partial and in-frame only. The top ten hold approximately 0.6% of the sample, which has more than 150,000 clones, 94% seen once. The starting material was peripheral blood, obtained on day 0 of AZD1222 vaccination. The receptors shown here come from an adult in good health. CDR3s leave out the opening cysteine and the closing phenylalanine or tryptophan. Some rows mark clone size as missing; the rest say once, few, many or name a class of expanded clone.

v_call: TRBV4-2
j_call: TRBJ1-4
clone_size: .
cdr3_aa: ASSQGVGDRGVRLF

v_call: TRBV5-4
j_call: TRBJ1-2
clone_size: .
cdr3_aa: ASSLGTGGNGYGYT

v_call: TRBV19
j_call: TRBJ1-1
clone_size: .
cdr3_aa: ASLSVNTEAF

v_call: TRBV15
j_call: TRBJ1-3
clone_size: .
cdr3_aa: ATSPGGSGNTIY

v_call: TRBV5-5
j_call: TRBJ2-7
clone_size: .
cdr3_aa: ASSSGTSGPYEQY

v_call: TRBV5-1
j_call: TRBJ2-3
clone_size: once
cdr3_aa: ASSLALAGEVDTQY

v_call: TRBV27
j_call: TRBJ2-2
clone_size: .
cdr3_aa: ASSLKSGRRTGELF

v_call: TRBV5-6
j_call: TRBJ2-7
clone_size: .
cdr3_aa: ASSSGVRYEQY

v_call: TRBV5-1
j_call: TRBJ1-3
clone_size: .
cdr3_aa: ASSLGDRGFSDSGNTIY

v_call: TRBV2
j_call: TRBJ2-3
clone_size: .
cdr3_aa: ASSPFTGTSGRDTQY

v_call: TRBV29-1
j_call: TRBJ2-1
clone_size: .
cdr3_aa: SVEDLGLYNEQF

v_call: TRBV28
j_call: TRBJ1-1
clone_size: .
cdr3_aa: ASSLYAVNTEAF

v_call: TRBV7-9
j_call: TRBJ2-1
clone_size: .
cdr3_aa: ASSLPGTGNEQF

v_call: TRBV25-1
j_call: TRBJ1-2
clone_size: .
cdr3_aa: ASSDADYLAHGYT

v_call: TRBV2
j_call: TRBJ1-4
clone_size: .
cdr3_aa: ASMNEGFKSVVKLF

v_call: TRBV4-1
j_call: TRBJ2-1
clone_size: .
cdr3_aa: ASSQVGGRNEQF

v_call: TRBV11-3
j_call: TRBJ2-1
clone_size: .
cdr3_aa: ASSLGLTSGRYNEQF

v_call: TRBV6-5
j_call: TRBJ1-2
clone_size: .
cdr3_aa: ATTGAGYT

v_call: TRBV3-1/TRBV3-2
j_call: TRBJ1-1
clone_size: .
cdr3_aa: ASSSGQGENTEAF

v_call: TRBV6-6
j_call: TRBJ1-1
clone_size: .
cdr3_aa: ATKSGTEAF

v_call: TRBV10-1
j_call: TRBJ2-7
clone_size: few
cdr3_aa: ASSEAGGRREQY

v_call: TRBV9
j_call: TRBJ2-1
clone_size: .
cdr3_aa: ASSVEDIYNEQF

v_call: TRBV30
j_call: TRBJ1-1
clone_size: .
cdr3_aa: AWSVRGQNTEAF

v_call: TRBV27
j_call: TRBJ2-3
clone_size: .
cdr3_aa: ASSLAPTDTQY